These 12 T cell receptor beta chains were sequenced from one sample in a study of blood T cell repertoires in COVID-19 (dated by TCRdb to about 2020). Library method: the immunoSEQ multiplex PCR assay. TCRdb's version of the immuneACCESS table is confined to in-frame rearrangements and falls short of the full clone set. An unresolved V gene accounts for under half of the shortfall where checked; the remainder is of unknown origin. This sample comprises roughly 120,000 clones, more than 80% of them detected only once. The ten largest clones add up to around 3% of the sample. What was sequenced was peripheral blood. The origin of the receptors is an elderly woman with COVID-19, enrolled during active disease.

The chain uses TRBV5-1 and TRBJ1-1; 11 bases line up with TRBD1. Germline V gene data show CDR1 as SGHRS and CDR2 as YFSETQ. The CDR3 is made up of 15 amino acids. V lost 1 base, J lost 4 bases, and 3 bases stayed unmatched. The CDR3 region is CASSLRGTGGTEAFF. The CDR3 nucleotides read TGCGCCAGCAGCTTGAGGGGGACAGGGGGCACTGAAGCTTTCTTT.

J is TRBJ1-1 and V is TRBV28; D is unclear. V was trimmed by 5 bases and J by 1 base, leaving 14 bases between them. The CDR3 covers 15 residues. In germline, CDR1 is MDHEN, CDR2 SYDVKM. CDR3 sequence: CASSPPWGGNTEAFF. CDR3 nucleotide sequence: TGTGCCAGCAGTCCCCCCTGGGGAGGGAACACTGAAGCTTTCTTT.

The rearrangement uses TRBV11-1 and TRBJ1-4; 10 bases agree with TRBD1. The CDR3 loop spans 13 amino acids. The V gene's germline CDR1 is SGHAT and CDR2 FQDESV (reference sequence). Germline trimming cut 4 bases from V and 14 bases from J; bases unmatched to any gene: 7. CDR3 nucleotides: TGTGCCAGCAGCTCCGGGACAGGGGCGTACCTGTTTTTT. It translates to CASSSGTGAYLFF.

The V call is TRBV6-2 or TRBV6-3, the J call TRBJ1-5; D gene ambiguous. Trimming removed 2 bases at V and 4 bases at J, with 6 bases between. CDR3 length: 13 amino acids. CDR1 and CDR2 from the germline V gene are MNHEY and SVGEGT. The CDR3 spells CASSYARNQPQHF. The CDR3 coding sequence is TGTGCCAGCAGTTACGCGAGAAATCAGCCCCAGCATTTT.

V and J are TRBV4-2 and TRBJ1-4, with D perhaps matching TRBD1 (6 bases). V was trimmed by 0 bases and J by 7 bases, leaving 15 bases between them. This CDR3 has 16 residues. Per the germline V gene, CDR1 is LGHNA and CDR2 is YNFKEQ. The DNA of the CDR3 is TGTGCCAGCAGCCAAGACCAGGGGTCAGGACTTGAAAAACTGTTTTTT. It encodes CASSQDQGSGLEKLFF.

CDR3 region: CASSVASGETQYF. The CDR3 bases are TGTGCCAGCAGCGTAGCTAGCGGAGAGACCCAGTACTTC. The V call is TRBV3-1 (or the pseudogene TRBV3-2), the J call TRBJ2-5, with TRBD2 matching 7 bases. The CDR3 totals 13 residues. The germline V gene encodes CDR1 LGHDT and CDR2 YNNKEL (reference sequence). Trimming cost V 5 bases and J 4 bases; bases outside gene matches: 4.

The chain joins TRBV7-2 to TRBJ1-6; D is uncertain. The germline V gene encodes CDR1 SGHTA and CDR2 FQGNSA. This CDR3 comprises 15 residues. The V end was cut by 1 base, the J end by 16 bases, with 20 bases between. The CDR3 region has the DNA TGTGCCAGCAGCTTAGACGGCCTAGAAGCCCGGCCACTCCACTTT. Amino acid sequence: CASSLDGLEARPLHF.

The chain couples TRBV5-6 to TRBJ1-5, with D unresolved. V was cut by 10 bases and J by 3 bases, with 11 bases left in between. There are 12 residues in the CDR3. The germline CDR1 and CDR2 sequences are SGHDT and YYEEEE. The CDR3 coding sequence is TGTGCCCCCGACACATCCAATCAGCCCCAGCATTTT. Translation: CAPDTSNQPQHF.

The chain carries TRBV5-8 and TRBJ2-7; 14 bases fit TRBD2. This CDR3 has 15 residues. Trimming removed 4 bases from V and 3 bases from J; junction bases left unmatched: 3. Germline CDR1 reads SGHTS; CDR2 reads YDEGEE. CDR3 DNA sequence: TGTGCCAGCAGCCTGGGGACTAGCGGGAGCTACGAGCAGTACTTC. Its protein product is CASSLGTSGSYEQYF.

This chain links TRBV16 with TRBJ1-4; D is ambiguous. The ends were cut back, 0 bases at V and 7 bases at J, with 15 bases in the middle. The CDR3 contains 16 residues. Germline values: CDR1 KGHSY, CDR2 FQNENV. The CDR3 DNA is TGTGCCAGCAGCCAATCGAGGAGTAAAGTCGGTGAAAAACTGTTTTTT. The encoded protein is CASSQSRSKVGEKLFF.

This clone has a single count. J is TRBJ1-3 and V is TRBV29-1, with 7 bases fitting TRBD1. The length of the CDR3 is 13 residues. Unmatched junction bases numbered 2, after V lost 6 bases and J lost 0 bases. Germline values: CDR1 SQVTM, CDR2 ANQGSEA. The CDR3 is CSVGQASGNTIYF. CDR3 nucleotide sequence: TGCAGCGTAGGACAGGCCTCTGGAAACACCATATATTTT.

V and J are TRBV7-2 and TRBJ1-2; D may be TRBD1 (6 bases). Germline CDR1 SGHTA, CDR2 FQGNSA. V was shortened by 3 bases and J by 8 bases, with 10 bases between the two germline ends. This CDR3 comprises 12 residues. This CDR3 reads CASSFFTGGYTF. The CDR3 coding sequence is TGTGCCAGCAGCTTTTTTACAGGGGGCTACACCTTC.